These T cell receptor beta chains were read from a single sample in a study of cytomegalovirus exposure and HLA in healthy donors. Repertoires were generated with immunoSEQ multiplex PCR, while TCRdb's copy carries only in-frame clones and drops some. Here the sample spans approximately 160,000 clones, under 90% being singletons. Sequencing input: PBMCs. All receptors come from a man younger than 40 in good health and CMV-seropositive. CDR3s include the opening cysteine and the closing phenylalanine or tryptophan. A D gene is named only where the DNA matches it firmly. Some rows mark clone size as missing; the rest say once, few, many or name a class of expanded clone.

TRBD1,TRBJ2-5,.,TRBV2,TGTGCCAGCAGGGTGACAGGGGGCGGGGTAGAGACCCAGTACTTC,CASRVTGGGVETQYF
.,TRBJ2-7,.,TRBV5-5,TGTGCCAGCAGCTTGGAGGGGGTGGTCTACGAGCAGTACTTC,CASSLEGVVYEQYF
.,TRBJ2-7,.,TRBV19,TGTGCCGCAGGGGAGGGCGAGCAGTACTTC,CAAGEGEQYF
.,TRBJ2-1,.,TRBV7-8,TGTGCCAGCAGCTTATCGACGGGGATCGGCGAGCAGTTCTTC,CASSLSTGIGEQFF
TRBD1,TRBJ1-2,.,TRBV27,TGTGCCAGCAGTTTATCAGGGACAGGGAGCTATGGCTACACCTTC,CASSLSGTGSYGYTF
TRBD2,TRBJ2-1,.,TRBV11-2,TGTGCCACCACAGGGTGGCGGGAGGGAAATGAGCAGTTCTTC,CATTGWREGNEQFF
.,TRBJ2-7,.,TRBV7-8,TGTGCCAGCAGCCGGTGGGAAACGGGAGCGAAATACGAGCAGTACTTC,CASSRWETGAKYEQYF
.,TRBJ2-2,few,TRBV7-2,TGTGCCAGCAGCTTGGGAGAAACCGGGGAGCTGTTTTTT,CASSLGETGELFF
TRBD2,TRBJ2-5,.,TRBV5-6,TGTGCCAGCAGCAGCGGTCTAGCGGGAGGGCCTCAAGAGACCCAGTACTTC,CASSSGLAGGPQETQYF
TRBD2,TRBJ2-3,few,TRBV7-2,TGTGCCAGCCGACTCGCGGGGGGTTCCGATACGCAGTATTTT,CASRLAGGSDTQYF
TRBD1,TRBJ2-7,.,TRBV7-9,TGTTCCAGCAGCAGCACCGACAGGGGGCCAACCTACGAGCAGTACTTC,CSSSSTDRGPTYEQYF
TRBD2,TRBJ2-5,once,TRBV2,TGTGCCAGCAGTGAAGCCGGACTAGCGGTCCAAGAGACCCAGTACTTC,CASSEAGLAVQETQYF
.,TRBJ2-2,.,TRBV28,TGTGCCACTACGACAGGTGCAGACACCGGGGAGCTGTTTTTT,CATTTGADTGELFF
.,TRBJ2-5,.,TRBV6-1,TGTGCCAGCACCTCCCGGGGTTACTCAAGAGAGACCCAGTACTTC,CASTSRGYSRETQYF
.,TRBJ1-4,.,TRBV28,TGTGCCAGCAGTTTGGGGGGAGGGGCTAATGAAAAACTGTTTTTT,CASSLGGGANEKLFF
TRBD1,TRBJ1-4,.,TRBV6-5,TGTGCCAGCAGTTGGGGAGGTAGGGACAGGAATGAAAAACTGTTTTTT,CASSWGGRDRNEKLFF
.,TRBJ2-2,.,TRBV7-9,TGTGCCAGCAGCTTAGACACGCCGAACACCGGGGAGCTGTTTTTT,CASSLDTPNTGELFF
.,TRBJ2-1,.,TRBV5-6,TGTGCCAGCAGCGTTAGCGGAGACAATGAGCAGTTCTTC,CASSVSGDNEQFF
.,TRBJ1-1,.,TRBV7-9,TGTTCCAGCAGCTTTGCAGGGGTTCGAGGGACTGAAGCTTTCTTT,CSSSFAGVRGTEAFF
TRBD2,TRBJ2-1,few,TRBV25-1,TGTGCCAGCAGTGAGCGGGAGGGCCGACGGAATGAGCAGTTCTTC,CASSEREGRRNEQFF
.,TRBJ2-7,few,TRBV19,TGTGCCAGTAGTATAGTGGCGGCTAGCTCCTACGAGCAGTACTTC,CASSIVAASSYEQYF
.,TRBJ2-7,.,TRBV10-1,TGCGCCAGCAGTGAGGACCCTTTTGGAGGCGAGCAGTACTTC,CASSEDPFGGEQYF
.,TRBJ1-4,.,TRBV2,TGTGCCAGCAGTGAAAGTGGGACAATTAAGAATGAAAAACTGTTTTTT,CASSESGTIKNEKLFF
.,TRBJ2-7,.,TRBV6-1,TGTGCCAGCAGTGGCCGGGTACCCGCCTACGAGCAGTACTTC,CASSGRVPAYEQYF
TRBD1,TRBJ2-1,.,TRBV25-1,TGTGCCAGCAGACTCACAGGGGAGTTCAACAATGAGCAGTTCTTC,CASRLTGEFNNEQFF
.,TRBJ1-6,.,TRBV5-4,TGTGCCAGCAGCTTGGCAGGGATCGGAAATTCACCCCTCCACTTT,CASSLAGIGNSPLHF
.,TRBJ2-1,.,TRBV15,TGTGCCACCAGCAGAGCGGGGTCCTACAATGAGCAGTTCTTC,CATSRAGSYNEQFF
TRBD1,TRBJ1-2,.,TRBV9,TGTGCCAGCAGCGCCCATACAGGGGGTGACTATGGCTACACCTTC,CASSAHTGGDYGYTF
TRBD2,TRBJ2-7,.,TRBV10-2,TGCGCCAGCAGTGACCCTGGACTAGCGGGCTCCTACGAGCAGTACTTC,CASSDPGLAGSYEQYF
.,TRBJ2-1,.,TRBV25-1,TGTGCCAGCAGTGACGGCAGGGGCCTAACTTACAATGAGCAGTTCTTC,CASSDGRGLTYNEQFF
TRBD1,TRBJ1-3,.,TRBV9,TGTGCCAGCAGCGTAGGGTCGACAGGGGGCCGTGGAAACACCATATATTTT,CASSVGSTGGRGNTIYF
TRBD1,TRBJ1-6,few,TRBV7-2,TGTGCCAGCAGCCGGGACAGGGGAGATTCACCCCTCCACTTT,CASSRDRGDSPLHF
.,TRBJ2-7,.,TRBV19,TGTGCCAGTAGTATGGGCGGGCAGAGCTCCTACGAGCAGTACTTC,CASSMGGQSSYEQYF
.,TRBJ2-1,.,TRBV19,TGTGCCAGTATCGATCGGGGGGCGTACAATGAGCAGTTCTTC,CASIDRGAYNEQFF
.,TRBJ2-5,.,TRBV6-1,TGTGCCAGCAGACCGACACAATTGCTGGAGACCCAGTACTTC,CASRPTQLLETQYF
TRBD2,TRBJ2-7,.,TRBV7-2,TGTGCCAGCAGCTTAGGCCCTAGCGGGGTCTACGAGCAGTACTTC,CASSLGPSGVYEQYF
TRBD1,TRBJ2-1,few,TRBV6-1,TGTGCCAGCAGTTCGCCGGGACAGGGAAATGAGCAGTTCTTC,CASSSPGQGNEQFF
.,TRBJ2-5,.,TRBV5-1,TGCGCCAGCAGCTTGGGTGACAGGAACTTCCAAGAGACCCAGTACTTC,CASSLGDRNFQETQYF
TRBD1,TRBJ1-2,.,TRBV6-1,TGTGCCAGCACCGCCCCCCGGGACAGACTCTATGGCTACACCTTC,CASTAPRDRLYGYTF